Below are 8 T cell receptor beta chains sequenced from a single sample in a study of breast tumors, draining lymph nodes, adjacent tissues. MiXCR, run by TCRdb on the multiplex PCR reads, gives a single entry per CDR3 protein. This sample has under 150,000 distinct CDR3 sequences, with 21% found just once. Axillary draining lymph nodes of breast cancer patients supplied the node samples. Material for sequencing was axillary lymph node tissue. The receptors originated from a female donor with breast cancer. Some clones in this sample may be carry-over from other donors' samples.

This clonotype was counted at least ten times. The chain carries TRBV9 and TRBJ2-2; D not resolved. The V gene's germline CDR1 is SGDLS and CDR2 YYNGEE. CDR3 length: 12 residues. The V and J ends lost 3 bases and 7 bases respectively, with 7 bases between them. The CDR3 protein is CASSATVGELFF. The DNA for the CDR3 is TGTGCCAGCAGCGCGACCGTCGGGGAGCTGTTTTTT.

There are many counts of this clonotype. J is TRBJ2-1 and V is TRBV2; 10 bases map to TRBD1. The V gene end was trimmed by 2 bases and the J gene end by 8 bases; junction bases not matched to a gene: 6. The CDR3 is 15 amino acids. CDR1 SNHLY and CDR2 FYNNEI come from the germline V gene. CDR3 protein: CASSEWGQGSDEQFF. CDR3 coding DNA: TGTGCCAGCAGTGAATGGGGACAGGGGTCGGATGAGCAGTTCTTC. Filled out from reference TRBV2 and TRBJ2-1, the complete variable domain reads EPEVTQTPSHQVTQMGQEVILRCVPISNHLYFYWYRQILGQKVEFLVSFYNNEISEKSEIFDDQFSVERPDGSNFTLKIRSTKLEDSAMYFCASSEWGQGSDEQFFGPGTRLTVL.

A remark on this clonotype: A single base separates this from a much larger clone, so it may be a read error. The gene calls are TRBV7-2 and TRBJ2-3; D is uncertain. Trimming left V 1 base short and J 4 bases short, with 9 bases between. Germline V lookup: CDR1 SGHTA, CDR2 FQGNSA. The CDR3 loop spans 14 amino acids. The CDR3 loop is CASSLVGIADTQYF. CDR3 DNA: TGTGCCAGCAGCTTAGTAGGGATTGCAGATACGCAGTATTTT.

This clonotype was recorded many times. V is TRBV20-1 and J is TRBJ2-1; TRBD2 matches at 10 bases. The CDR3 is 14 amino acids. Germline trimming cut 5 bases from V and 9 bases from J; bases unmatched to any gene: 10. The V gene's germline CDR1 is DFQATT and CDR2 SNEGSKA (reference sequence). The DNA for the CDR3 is TGCAGTGCTCCGGACTCTAGCGGGAGAGGTGAGCAGTTCTTC. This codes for CSAPDSSGRGEQFF.

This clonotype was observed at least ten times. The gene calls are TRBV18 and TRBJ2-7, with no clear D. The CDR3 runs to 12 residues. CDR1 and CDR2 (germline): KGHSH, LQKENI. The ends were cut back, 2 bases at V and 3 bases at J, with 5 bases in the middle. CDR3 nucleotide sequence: TGTGCCAGCTCACCAAGCGACTACGAGCAGTACTTC. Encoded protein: CASSPSDYEQYF.

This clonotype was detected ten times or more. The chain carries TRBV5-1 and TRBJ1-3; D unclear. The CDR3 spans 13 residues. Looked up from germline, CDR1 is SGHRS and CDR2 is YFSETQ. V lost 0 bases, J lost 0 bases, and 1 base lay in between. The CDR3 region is CASSLGSGNTIYF. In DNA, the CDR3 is TGCGCCAGCAGCTTGGGCTCTGGAAACACCATATATTTT.

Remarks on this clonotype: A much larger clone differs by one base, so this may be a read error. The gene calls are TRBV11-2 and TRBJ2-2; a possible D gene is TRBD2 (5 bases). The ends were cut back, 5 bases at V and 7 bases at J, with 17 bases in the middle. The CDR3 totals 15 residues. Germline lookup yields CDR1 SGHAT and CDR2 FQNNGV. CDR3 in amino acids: CASSLGLVRNGELFF. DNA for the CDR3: TGTGCCAGCAGCCTCGGACTGGTTAGGAACGGGGAGCTGTTTTTT. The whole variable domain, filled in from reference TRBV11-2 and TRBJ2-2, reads EAGVAQSPRYKIIEKRQSVAFWCNPISGHATLYWYQQILGQGPKLLIQFQNNGVVDDSQLPKDRFSAERLKGVDSTLKIQPAKLEDSAVYLCASSLGLVRNGELFFGEGSRLTVL.

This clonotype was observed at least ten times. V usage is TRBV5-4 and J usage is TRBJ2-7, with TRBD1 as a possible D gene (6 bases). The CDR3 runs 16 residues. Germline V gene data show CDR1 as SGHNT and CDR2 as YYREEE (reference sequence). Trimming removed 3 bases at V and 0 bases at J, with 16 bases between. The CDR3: CASSSLPRDTSYEQYF. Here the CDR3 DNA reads TGTGCCAGCAGCTCGCTACCCCGGGACACCTCCTACGAGCAGTACTTC.